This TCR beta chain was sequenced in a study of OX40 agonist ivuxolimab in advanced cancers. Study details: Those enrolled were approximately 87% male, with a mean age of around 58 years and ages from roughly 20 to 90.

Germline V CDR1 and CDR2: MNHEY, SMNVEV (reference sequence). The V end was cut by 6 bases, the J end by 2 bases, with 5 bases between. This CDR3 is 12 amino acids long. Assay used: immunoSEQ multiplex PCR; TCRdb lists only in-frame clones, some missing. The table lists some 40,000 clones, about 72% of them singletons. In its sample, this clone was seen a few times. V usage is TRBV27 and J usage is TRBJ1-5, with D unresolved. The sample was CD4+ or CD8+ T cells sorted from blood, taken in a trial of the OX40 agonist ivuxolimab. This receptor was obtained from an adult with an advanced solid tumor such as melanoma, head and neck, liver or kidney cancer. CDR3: CASRGGNQPQHF. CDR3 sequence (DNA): TGTGCCAGCAGAGGTGGCAATCAGCCCCAGCATTTT.